This passage covers 17 T cell receptor beta chains from one sample sequenced in a study of T cell responses to AZD1222 COVID-19 vaccine. Clones were sequenced by immunoSEQ multiplex PCR, and TCRdb holds only the in-frame ones, with some missing. The sample lists 95,000 to 150,000 clones, about 88% seen once, with approximately 10% in the top ten. The sequencing used peripheral blood, collected on day 0 of AZD1222 vaccination. These receptors all stem from an adult in good health.

The V and J genes are TRBV11-3 and TRBJ2-1; D unclear. The CDR3 runs 13 residues. The V and J ends lost 3 bases and 9 bases respectively, with 12 bases between them. Germline V lookup: CDR1 SGHNT, CDR2 YENEEA. The CDR3 DNA is TGTGCCAGCAGCTTCCGCCGCTTAGGTGAGCAGTTCTTC. Translating it yields CASSFRRLGEQFF.

The V and J genes are TRBV3-1 (or the pseudogene TRBV3-2) and TRBJ2-2, with TRBD2 matching 7 bases. The CDR3 extends over 14 amino acids. Trimming took 1 base from V and 5 from J; bases not matched to a gene: 1. CDR1 and CDR2 (germline): LGHDT, YNNKEL (reference sequence). Written as DNA, the CDR3 is TGTGCCAGCAGCCAAGGGGGGGGAACCGGGGAGCTGTTTTTT. Its protein product is CASSQGGGTGELFF.

The V gene is TRBV7-8, the J gene TRBJ2-7; 8 bases align to TRBD2. Germline assignment: CDR1 SGHVS and CDR2 FQNEAQ. Trimming at V came to 1 base and at J to 4 bases, leaving 6 bases not matched to a gene. CDR3 length: 15 amino acids. In nucleotides, the CDR3 is TGTGCCAGCAGCTTAGTCGCGGGAGGAGGGTACGAGCAGTACTTC. It yields the protein CASSLVAGGGYEQYF. Filled out from reference TRBV7-8 and TRBJ2-7, the complete variable domain reads GAGVSQSPRYKVAKRGQDVALRCDPISGHVSLFWYQQALGQGPEFLTYFQNEAQLDKSGLPSDRFFAERPEGSVSTLKIQRTQQEDSAVYLCASSLVAGGGYEQYFGPGTRLTVT.

V and J are TRBV6-5 and TRBJ1-3; unclear D gene. V shed 3 bases and J shed 0 bases, with 12 bases lying between them. The CDR3 consists of 16 residues. Germline V gene lookup returns CDR1 MNHEY and CDR2 SVGAGI. The DNA of the CDR3 is TGTGCCAGCAGTTATGAGTTTGGTGGCTCTGGAAACACCATATATTTT. This translates into CASSYEFGGSGNTIYF.

The V and J genes are TRBV29-1 and TRBJ2-5, with 8 bases that match TRBD2. V lost 4 bases to trimming and J lost 10 bases; unmatched junction nucleotides: 2. The CDR3 loop spans 10 amino acids. The germline gives CDR1 SQVTM, CDR2 ANQGSEA. The CDR3 here is CSVVAGGQYF. The CDR3 DNA is TGCAGCGTTGTGGCGGGAGGCCAGTACTTC.

This rearrangement joins TRBV5-1 to TRBJ2-1; 14 nucleotides agree with TRBD2. The ends lost 0 bases at V and 7 bases at J; junction bases unmatched: 3. CDR1 is SGHRS, CDR2 YFSETQ, per germline. This CDR3 has 16 residues. The CDR3 protein is CASSLGLAGGGNEQFF. The CDR3 coding sequence is TGCGCCAGCAGCTTGGGACTAGCGGGAGGGGGGAATGAGCAGTTCTTC.

The rearrangement joins TRBV7-8 to TRBJ2-2; D gene ambiguous. Per germline, CDR1 SGHVS and CDR2 FQNEAQ. Between the trimmed V and J ends, which lost 2 bases and 2 bases, there was a span of 12 bases. This CDR3 spans 16 amino acids. The CDR3 DNA is TGTGCCAGCAGCTTACTATCAACACTTAACACCGGGGAGCTGTTTTTT. Encoded protein: CASSLLSTLNTGELFF.

The chain joins TRBV5-3 to TRBJ2-3; D ambiguous. TRBV5-3 is assigned to the ORF class and has an uncertain function. Deletions cut 2 bases from V and 1 base from J, with 8 bases between. CDR3 size: 14 residues. The CDR3 bases are TGTGCCAGAAGCTTACCTAGGGGCACAGATACGCAGTATTTT. Translation: CARSLPRGTDTQYF.

This chain links TRBV6-1 with TRBJ1-2, with no clear D. CDR1 and CDR2 (germline): MNHNS, SASEGT. This CDR3 spans 15 amino acids. The V gene lost 2 bases and the J gene lost 2 bases, with 12 bases spanning the gap. The CDR3 is CASSELTIKNYGYTF. The CDR3 DNA is TGTGCCAGCAGTGAATTGACAATCAAGAACTATGGCTACACCTTC.

The rearrangement uses TRBV5-1 and TRBJ2-5, with a possible D match to TRBD1 (6 bases). The germline V gene encodes CDR1 SGHRS and CDR2 YFSETQ. V gave up 2 bases and J gave up 4 bases, with 15 bases separating them. The CDR3 sequence is 15 residues long. The CDR3 region is CASSFEGGLGETQYF. The CDR3, as DNA: TGCGCCAGCAGCTTTGAAGGGGGATTGGGAGAGACCCAGTACTTC.

The table lists this clone with a few counts. The CDR3 protein is CASSPRGQETQYF. CDR3 sequence (DNA): TGTGCCAGCTCACCACGAGGTCAAGAGACCCAGTACTTC. The chain combines TRBV18 with TRBJ2-5, with no clear D. Germline V gives CDR1 KGHSH, CDR2 LQKENI. The CDR3 consists of 13 residues. Trimming shortened V by 1 base and J by 2 bases, and 5 bases separated the two germline ends.

This clone was counted once. This chain links TRBV29-1 with TRBJ1-1; weak D call: TRBD1 (5 bases). CDR1 SQVTM and CDR2 ANQGSEA come from the germline V gene. The germline V and J ends were trimmed by 3 bases and 0 bases, with 8 bases remaining between them. The CDR3 is 13 amino acids. For the CDR3, the DNA is TGCAGCGTTGATAGCAGGGTGAACACTGAAGCTTTCTTT. It is translated as CSVDSRVNTEAFF.

The CDR3 is CSASQYRGYEQYF. The CDR3 DNA sequence: TGCAGTGCTAGTCAATATAGGGGCTACGAGCAGTACTTC. The chain has TRBV20-1 and TRBJ2-7, with D tentatively TRBD1 (5 bases). V shed 3 bases and J shed 3 bases, with 12 bases lying between them. The germline CDR1 and CDR2 sequences are DFQATT and SNEGSKA (reference sequence). The CDR3 runs to 13 residues.

Notes on this clone: Distinct nucleotide sequences in the sample also encode this CDR3. The CDR3 loop reads CAWSEGLAYEQYF. The CDR3 DNA is TGTGCCTGGAGTGAGGGACTGGCCTACGAGCAGTACTTC. The chain uses TRBV30 and TRBJ2-7; D may be TRBD2 (6 bases). Per germline, CDR1 GTSNPN and CDR2 SVGIG (reference sequence). Trimming left V 1 base short and J 2 bases short, with 9 bases between. This CDR3 contains 13 residues.

This clone was recorded only once. J is TRBJ2-7 and V is TRBV30, with D perhaps TRBD2 (5 bases). Germline V gene sequence: CDR1 GTSNPN, CDR2 SVGIG (reference sequence). Trimming pared 3 bases from V and 6 bases from J, leaving 15 bases between. The CDR3 totals 13 residues. The DNA of the CDR3 is TGTGCCTGGAGGAGGGCTAGCACCGGCGAGCAGTACTTC. Its protein is CAWRRASTGEQYF. Looking up the rest from reference TRBV30 and TRBJ2-7 gives the full variable domain: SQTIHQWPATLVQPVGSPLSLECTVEGTSNPNLYWYRQAAGRGLQLLFYSVGIGQISSEVPQNLSASRPQDRQFILSSKKLLLSDSGFYLCAWRRASTGEQYFGPGTRLTVT.

The gene calls are TRBV27 and TRBJ1-1; 7 nucleotides line up with TRBD1. Germline CDR1 and CDR2: MNHEY and SMNVEV (reference sequence). The junction had 7 bases not matched to a gene; V was cut back by 5 bases and J by 4 bases. The CDR3 spans 14 residues. The CDR3 sequence: CASSSRTGRTEAFF. The CDR3 DNA follows: TGTGCCAGCAGTAGCAGGACAGGTCGCACTGAAGCTTTCTTT.

CDR3 in amino acids: CASSEGNRGRYGYTF. CDR3 in DNA: TGTGCCAGCAGTGAAGGTAACAGGGGCCGCTATGGCTACACCTTC. The rearrangement joins TRBV25-1 to TRBJ1-2, with 7 bases identical to TRBD1. The CDR3 sequence is 15 residues long. V lost 2 bases, J lost 4 bases, and 7 bases stayed unmatched. CDR1 is MGHDK and CDR2 is SYGVNS in the germline V gene.